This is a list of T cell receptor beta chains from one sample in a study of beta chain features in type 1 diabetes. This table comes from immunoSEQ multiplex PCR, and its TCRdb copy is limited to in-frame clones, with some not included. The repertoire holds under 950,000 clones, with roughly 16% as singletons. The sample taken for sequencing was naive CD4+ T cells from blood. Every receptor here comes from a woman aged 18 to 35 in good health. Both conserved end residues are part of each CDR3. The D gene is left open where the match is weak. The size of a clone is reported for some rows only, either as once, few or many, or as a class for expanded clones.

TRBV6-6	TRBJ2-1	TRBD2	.	TGTGCCAGCAGGCGGGACTACCGCACCTACAATGAGCAGTTCTTC	CASRRDYRTYNEQFF
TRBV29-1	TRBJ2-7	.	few	TGCAGCGCTACCGTCGTCGGCGAGCAGTACTTC	CSATVVGEQYF
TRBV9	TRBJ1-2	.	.	TGTGCCAGCAGCGTAGCGACAGGCAACTATGGCTACACCTTC	CASSVATGNYGYTF
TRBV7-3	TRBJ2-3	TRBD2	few	TGTGCCAGCAGCTTAAACGGCGGGAGAAGCACAGATACGCAGTATTTT	CASSLNGGRSTDTQYF
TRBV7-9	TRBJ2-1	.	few	TGTGCCAGCAGTGCACGGACGGGATCCTACAATGAGCAGTTCTTC	CASSARTGSYNEQFF
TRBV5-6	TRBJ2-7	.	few	TGTGCCAGCAGCTTGGAGGGCCCCGGGCTTAACTACGAGCAGTACTTC	CASSLEGPGLNYEQYF
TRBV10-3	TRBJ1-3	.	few	TGTGCCATCAGTCGGAGCCTAAGCTCTGGAAACACCATATATTTT	CAISRSLSSGNTIYF
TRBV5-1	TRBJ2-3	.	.	TGCGCCAGCAGCTTCGGAGAGGGTACAGATACGCAGTATTTT	CASSFGEGTDTQYF
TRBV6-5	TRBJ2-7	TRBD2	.	TGTGCCAGCAAACGAACTAGCGATTCTAGGGGCGAGCAGTACTTC	CASKRTSDSRGEQYF
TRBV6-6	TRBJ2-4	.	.	TGTGCCAGCAGAGACCTGGAACTAGCCAAAAACATTCAGTACTTC	CASRDLELAKNIQYF
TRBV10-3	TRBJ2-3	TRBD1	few	TGTGCCATCAGTGAGAATGTGGGACAGACAGATACGCAGTATTTT	CAISENVGQTDTQYF
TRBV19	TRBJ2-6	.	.	TGTGCCAGTAGTATGCCCTCGGGATCTGGGGCCAACGTCCTGACTTTC	CASSMPSGSGANVLTF
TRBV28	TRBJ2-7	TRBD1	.	TGTGCCAGCAGTACAGGGACAGGGTCTCCCTACGAGCAGTACTTC	CASSTGTGSPYEQYF
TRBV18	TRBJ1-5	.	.	TGTGCCAGCTCATTACGGAGCGATCAGCCCCAGCATTTT	CASSLRSDQPQHF
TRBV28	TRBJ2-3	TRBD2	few	TGTGCCAGCAGCCCTAGCGGGAGGGGCACAGATACGCAGTATTTT	CASSPSGRGTDTQYF
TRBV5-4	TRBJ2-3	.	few	TGTGCCAGCAGCTTGGGAGGCCGATATACGCAGTATTTT	CASSLGGRYTQYF
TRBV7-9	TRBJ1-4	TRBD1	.	TGTGCCAGCAGCTCCGACAGGGCTCGTGGCCTGAGAAAACTGTTTTTT	CASSSDRARGLRKLFF
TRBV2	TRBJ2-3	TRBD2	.	TGTGCCAGCAGTGAAGGCGGGCTAGCGGGAGGGCTCGGACAGGCGCAGTATTTT	CASSEGGLAGGLGQAQYF
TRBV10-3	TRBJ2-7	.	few	TGTGCCATCAGGGATTTCGTGATTCCCACAGGCGAGCAGTACTTC	CAIRDFVIPTGEQYF
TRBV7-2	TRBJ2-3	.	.	TGTGCCAGCAGCCCGACACACAGGGGAGGACCAGATACGCAGTATTTT	CASSPTHRGGPDTQYF
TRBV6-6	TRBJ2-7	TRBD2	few	TGTGCCAGCAGTTACTCGACTAGCAGGACCTACGAGCAGTACTTC	CASSYSTSRTYEQYF
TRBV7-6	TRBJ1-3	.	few	TGTGCCAGCAGTCCGGGGTCGTCTGGAAACACCATATATTTT	CASSPGSSGNTIYF
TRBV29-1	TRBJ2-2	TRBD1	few	TGCAGCGTTGACCGGGACAGGGGTAACGGGGAGCTGTTTTTT	CSVDRDRGNGELFF
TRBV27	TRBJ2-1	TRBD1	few	TGTGCCAGCAGTAGACAGGGTGGGAGCTCCTACAATGAGCAGTTCTTC	CASSRQGGSSYNEQFF
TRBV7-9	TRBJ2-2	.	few	TGTGCCAGCAGCCCGGTAGCCGGGGAGCTGTTTTTT	CASSPVAGELFF
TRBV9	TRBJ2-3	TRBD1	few	TGTGCCAGCAGCGTCGCTGGACAGGGGGCCAATACGCAGTATTTT	CASSVAGQGANTQYF
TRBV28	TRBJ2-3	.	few	TGTGCCAGCAGTAGCGATCCCGGGGCCACCAATACAGATACGCAGTATTTT	CASSSDPGATNTDTQYF
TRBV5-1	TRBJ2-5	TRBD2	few	TGCGCCAGCAGCCGCTGGACTAGCGGGAGGTACCAAGAGACCCAGTACTTC	CASSRWTSGRYQETQYF
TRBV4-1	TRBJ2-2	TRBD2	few	TGCGCCAGCAGCCCACAACCGGGACTAGCTTCCCTCGGGGAGCTGTTTTTT	CASSPQPGLASLGELFF
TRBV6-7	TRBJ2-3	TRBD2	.	TGTGCCAGACCCCAAGAAGGACTAGCGGGAGGGCCGTGTCGTGCAGATACGCAGTATTTT	CARPQEGLAGGPCRADTQYF
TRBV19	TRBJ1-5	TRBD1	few	TGTGCCAGTAGAAGCACCGGGACAGGGAGCAATCAGCCCCAGCATTTT	CASRSTGTGSNQPQHF
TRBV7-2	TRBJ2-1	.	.	TGTGCCAGCAGCTTACGGACAGTGAACAATGAGCAGTTCTTC	CASSLRTVNNEQFF
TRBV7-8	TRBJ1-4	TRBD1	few	TGTGCCAGCAGCCGAAACAGGGGGCCAAATGAAAAACTGTTTTTT	CASSRNRGPNEKLFF
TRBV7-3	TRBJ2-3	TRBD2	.	TGTGCCAGCAGCTCCGGGACTAGTGGGGGCCCAGATACGCAGTATTTT	CASSSGTSGGPDTQYF
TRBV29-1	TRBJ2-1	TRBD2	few	TGCAGCGTTAGTAGCGGGAGTGTACACAATGAGCAGTTCTTC	CSVSSGSVHNEQFF
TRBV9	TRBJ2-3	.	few	TGTGCCAGCAGCGTAGGTCTGGCAGGGCCTCCTTTGGATACGCAGTATTTT	CASSVGLAGPPLDTQYF
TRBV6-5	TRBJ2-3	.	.	TGTGCCAGCAGCGCGAGCTATGACACAGATACGCAGTATTTT	CASSASYDTDTQYF
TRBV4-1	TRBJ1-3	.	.	TGCGCCAGCAGCCTGCACGACGGACCCTCTGGAAACACCATATATTTT	CASSLHDGPSGNTIYF
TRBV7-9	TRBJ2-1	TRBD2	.	TGTGCCAGCAGCCTAGCATTGCGGGAGGCCTATGAGCAGTTCTTC	CASSLALREAYEQFF
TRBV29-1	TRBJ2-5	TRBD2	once	TGCAGCGGATACCAACTAGCGGGACCCCAAGAAACCCAGTACTTC	CSGYQLAGPQETQYF
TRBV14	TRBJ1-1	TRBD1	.	TGTGCCAGCAGCCAAGGATCAGGGGGAGTCACTGAAGCTTTCTTT	CASSQGSGGVTEAFF
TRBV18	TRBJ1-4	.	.	TGTGCCAGCTCCCTGGGCCTATTGGGTGAAAAACTGTTTTTT	CASSLGLLGEKLFF
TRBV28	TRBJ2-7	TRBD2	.	TGTGCCAGCAGCGAAACTAGCGGGATTCCCTACGAGCAGTACTTC	CASSETSGIPYEQYF
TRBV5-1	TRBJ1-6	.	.	TGCGCCAGCAGCTTGAAAAATTCACCCCTCCACTTT	CASSLKNSPLHF
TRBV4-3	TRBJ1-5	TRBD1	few	TGCGCCAGCAGCCAAGCCCTGCCAGGACAGGGCGGTAGCAATCAGCCCCAGCATTTT	CASSQALPGQGGSNQPQHF
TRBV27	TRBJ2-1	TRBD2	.	TGTGCCAGCAGTACTAGGACTAGCGGGTACAATGAGCAGTTCTTC	CASSTRTSGYNEQFF
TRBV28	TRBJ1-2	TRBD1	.	TGTGCCAGCAGTCCCCAGACAGGGGCGTATGGCTACACCTTC	CASSPQTGAYGYTF
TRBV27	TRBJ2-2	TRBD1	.	TGTGCCAGCAGCGCCCTTCGAGGGGGCTGGGGGGAGCTGTTTTTT	CASSALRGGWGELFF
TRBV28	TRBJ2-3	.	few	TGTGCCACCAGATCCACAGATACGCAGTATTTT	CATRSTDTQYF
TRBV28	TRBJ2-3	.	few	TGTGCCAGCACCGGAGTAGTGGCAGATACGCAGTATTTT	CASTGVVADTQYF
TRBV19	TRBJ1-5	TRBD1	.	TGTGCCAGTACCCTGACCGGGACAGGGTTTGCGGATAGCAATCAGCCCCAGCATTTT	CASTLTGTGFADSNQPQHF